These 8 T cell receptor beta chains were all obtained from the same sample, sequenced in a study of T cell repertoires in aging, cancer and after chemotherapy (dated by TCRdb to 2018 to 2020). Sequencing used an Illumina MiSeq. Multiplex touch-down PCR with a mixed TRB-A/B primer pool was used to amplify rearranged TRB sequences covering the V, D and J segments. TCRdb reprocessed the public reads (quality trimming at Q25 with fastp, clone calling with MiXCR) and kept in-frame beta chains. CDR3 protein duplicates are merged, each entry listing the most common genes and DNA. For this sample there are some 1,900 distinct CDR3 sequences; about 20% appear just once. Of the sample, 25% to 35% is held by the ten largest clones. TCR beta rearrangements were amplified from genomic DNA extracted from peripheral blood rather than from sorted cells or RNA. Sequenced sample: blood. The receptors originated from a human donor with a blood cancer.

The CDR3 nucleotides are TGCAGTGCTAGAGATATGAGGGACTTTTTCTACACTGAAGCTTTCTTT. Translation: CSARDMRDFFYTEAFF. The chain carries TRBV20-1 and TRBJ1-1; D is perhaps TRBD1 (5 bases). CDR1 and CDR2 from the germline V gene are DFQATT and SNEGSKA (reference sequence). The CDR3 totals 16 residues. The V gene lost 0 bases and the J gene lost 3 bases, with 17 bases spanning the gap.

This chain connects TRBV29-1 to TRBJ2-7; D possibly uses TRBD1 or TRBD2 (5 bases each). The CDR3 consists of 12 residues. Trimming left V 4 bases short and J 4 bases short, with 11 bases between. Germline V gene lookup returns CDR1 SQVTM and CDR2 ANQGSEA. This CDR3 is CSVVGTVYEQYF. As DNA, the CDR3 is TGCAGCGTTGTTGGGACGGTTTACGAGCAGTACTTC.

V gene TRBV20-1 combines with J gene TRBJ1-4; D unclear. Germline V CDR1 and CDR2: DFQATT, SNEGSKA (reference sequence). Trimming took 6 bases from V and 7 from J, leaving 9 bases between them. The CDR3 sequence is 11 residues long. The CDR3: CSAGPAEKLFF. The CDR3, as DNA: TGCAGTGCCGGACCGGCTGAAAAACTGTTTTTT.

This clonotype is termed medium-sized (0.01 to 0.1%). The chain carries TRBV5-4 and TRBJ1-2, with D possibly being TRBD1 (6 bases). Trimming pared 0 bases from V and 6 bases from J, leaving 18 bases between. CDR3 size: 16 residues. Germline loops: CDR1 SGHNT, CDR2 YYREEE (reference sequence). The CDR3 region has the DNA TGTGCCAGCAGCTTGGCAGGGGCAATTGGTGTCCATGGCTACACCTTC. As protein: CASSLAGAIGVHGYTF. Drawing the rest from reference TRBV5-4 and TRBJ1-2, the complete variable domain is ETGVTQSPTHLIKTRGQQVTLRCSSQSGHNTVSWYQQALGQGPQFIFQYYREEENGRGNFPPRFSGLQFPNYSSELNVNALELDDSALYLCASSLAGAIGVHGYTFGSGTRLTVV.

This clonotype has only a few counts. The chain combines TRBV20-1 with TRBJ1-2; D perhaps matches TRBD1 (6 bases). There are 15 residues in the CDR3. Trimming cost V 6 bases and J 1 base, with 18 bases left between them. Germline-derived CDR1 and CDR2 are DFQATT and SNEGSKA (reference sequence). The CDR3 region has the DNA TGCAGTGCGGTAGAGGGGGGACGGCTTAACTATGGCTACACCTTC. Translation: CSAVEGGRLNYGYTF.

The gene calls are TRBV5-1 and TRBJ2-1; D unresolved. CDR3 length: 12 amino acids. Trimming removed 5 bases from V and 2 bases from J, with 5 bases in between. Germline values: CDR1 SGHRS, CDR2 YFSETQ. CDR3 nucleotides: TGCGCCAGCAGTCAGGCCTACAATGAGCAGTTCTTC. Amino acids: CASSQAYNEQFF. The complete variable domain, with remaining parts taken from reference TRBV5-1 and TRBJ2-1, reads KAGVTQTPRYLIKTRGQQVTLSCSPISGHRSVSWYQQTPGQGLQFLFEYFSETQRNKGNFPGRFSGRQFSNSRSEMNVSTLELGDSALYLCASSQAYNEQFFGPGTRLTVL.

This clonotype is labeled as medium-sized. The rearrangement links TRBV6-1 to TRBJ2-2, with a tentative D call TRBD2 (6 bases). Germline V CDR1 and CDR2: MNHNS, SASEGT. The CDR3 loop spans 15 amino acids. Deletions cut 8 bases from V and 5 bases from J, with 18 bases between. CDR3 in amino acids: CASGRSAEITGELFF. Here the CDR3 DNA reads TGTGCCAGCGGGAGGTCTGCGGAAATAACCGGGGAGCTGTTTTTT.

By sample fraction, this clonotype is medium-sized. The V and J genes are TRBV19 and TRBJ2-3; TRBD2 matches 8 bases. Germline lookup yields CDR1 LNHDA and CDR2 SQIVND (reference sequence). The CDR3 loop spans 16 amino acids. Trimming took 4 bases from V and 0 from J; bases not matched to a gene: 6. The CDR3 DNA sequence: TGTGCCAGTAGTAGGGCGTCGGGAGGGAGCACAGATACGCAGTATTTT. Translated: CASSRASGGSTDTQYF.